The 32 T cell receptor beta chains given below trace back to one sample, sequenced in a study of beta chain features in type 1 diabetes. These receptors' antigens are unknown. Overall study results and limits: Moderately but significantly shorter TCRB CDR3s were found in Type 1 diabetes patients in all four CD4+ subsets.

Of the isolated RNA, all was reverse transcribed, and so the sequenced material was expressed TCRB transcripts. Produced via immunoSEQ multiplex PCR; TCRdb's table is partial and in-frame only. The top ten clones hold roughly 1% of a sample with around 340,000 clones, approximately 9.9% of them seen once. The source material was central memory CD4+ T cells from blood. Receptors originate from a man aged 25 to 45 with type 1 diabetes.

This chain links TRBV18 with TRBJ1-1; 8 bases fit TRBD1. Unmatched junction bases numbered 2, after V lost 5 bases and J lost 3 bases. The CDR3 spans 13 residues. Germline V lookup: CDR1 KGHSH, CDR2 LQKENI. The CDR3 nucleotides read TGTGCCAGCTCATCGGGACAGGACACTGAAGCTTTCTTT. It codes for CASSSGQDTEAFF.

This clone has just a few counts. It is likely a read error: a sequence one base away is far more abundant. V gene TRBV7-2 combines with J gene TRBJ2-1; D is ambiguous. V lost 1 base to trimming and J lost 6 bases, with 4 bases between them. CDR1 SGHTA and CDR2 FQGNSA come from the germline V gene. The CDR3 is 12 residues long. CDR3 region: CASSLVANEQFF. The CDR3 coding sequence is TGTGCCAGCAGCTTAGTAGCCAATGAGCAGTTCTTC.

This clone was picked up a small number of times. The V call is TRBV6-1, the J call TRBJ2-4; tentative D call: TRBD1 (6 bases). V gave up 2 bases and J gave up 5 bases, with 13 bases separating them. CDR1 and CDR2 (germline): MNHNS, SASEGT. The CDR3 runs to 15 residues. CDR3 sequence reads: CASSELAGAQNIQYF. In DNA form, the CDR3 reads TGTGCCAGCAGTGAACTAGCAGGGGCCCAAAACATTCAGTACTTC.

This clone was recorded at least ten times. The J gene is TRBJ1-6, the V gene TRBV28; no clear D. Trimming left V 8 bases short and J 1 base short, with 18 bases between. Per germline, CDR1 MDHEN and CDR2 SYDVKM. This CDR3 spans 17 amino acids. The CDR3 DNA is TGTGCCAGCTGTGTCGGGTCCCGAGGATCCTATAATTCACCCCTCCACTTT. This gives the protein CASCVGSRGSYNSPLHF.

The chain uses TRBV19 and TRBJ1-3; D gene uncertain. The CDR3 has 11 amino acids. Trimming left V 9 bases short and J 4 bases short, with 7 bases between. Germline V lookup: CDR1 LNHDA, CDR2 SQIVND (reference sequence). In DNA form, the CDR3 reads TGTGCCAGCCGGACCGGAAACACCATATATTTT. Encoded protein: CASRTGNTIYF.

In this sample, this clone turned up a few times. The genes are TRBV5-4 and TRBJ2-2, with D tentatively TRBD1 (6 bases). Trimming took off 3 bases at V and 8 bases at J, with 8 bases between the two ends. The CDR3 spans 12 residues. From germline, CDR1 is SGHNT and CDR2 YYREEE (reference sequence). CDR3 in DNA: TGTGCCAGCAGCTCAGGGGTTGGGGAGCTGTTTTTT. This encodes CASSSGVGELFF.

V usage is TRBV30 and J usage is TRBJ1-1; TRBD1 agrees at 7 bases. Trimming took 2 bases from V and 4 from J; bases not matched to a gene: 4. This CDR3 is built from 13 residues. Germline V CDR1 and CDR2: GTSNPN, SVGIG (reference sequence). The chain's CDR3 is CAWSTRGPTEAFF. In DNA, the CDR3 is TGTGCCTGGAGTACAAGGGGGCCCACTGAAGCTTTCTTT. The variable domain in full, completed from reference TRBV30 and TRBJ1-1, reads SQTIHQWPATLVQPVGSPLSLECTVEGTSNPNLYWYRQAAGRGLQLLFYSVGIGQISSEVPQNLSASRPQDRQFILSSKKLLLSDSGFYLCAWSTRGPTEAFFGQGTRLTVV.

This clone appeared a few times. The rearrangement links TRBV7-2 to TRBJ2-5, with D possibly being TRBD1 (6 bases). The ends were cut back, 0 bases at V and 1 base at J, with 15 bases in the middle. Germline V gene sequence: CDR1 SGHTA, CDR2 FQGNSA. The CDR3 consists of 17 residues. The CDR3 DNA reads TGTGCCAGCAGCTTAGCGGTTAGGTACAGGGCCCAAGAGACCCAGTACTTC. Protein: CASSLAVRYRAQETQYF.

The V call is TRBV9, the J call TRBJ1-2, with D tentatively TRBD1 (6 bases). With 0 bases removed from V and 8 bases from J, the gap between germline ends came to 17 bases. CDR3 length: 15 amino acids. Looked up from germline, CDR1 is SGDLS and CDR2 is YYNGEE. The CDR3 loop reads CASSVDHAGVGGYTF. The DNA of the CDR3 is TGTGCCAGCAGCGTAGACCATGCAGGGGTTGGAGGCTACACCTTC.

V and J are TRBV5-1 and TRBJ1-6; maybe TRBD1 (5 bases). Germline V CDR1 and CDR2: SGHRS, YFSETQ. The CDR3 sequence is 14 residues long. Trimming pared 6 bases from V and 10 bases from J, leaving 17 bases between. CDR3 protein: CASNTGQGESPLHF. The DNA of the CDR3 is TGCGCCAGCAATACGGGGCAGGGTGAATCACCCCTCCACTTT. Full variable domain (outside the CDR3, taken from reference TRBV5-1 and TRBJ1-6): KAGVTQTPRYLIKTRGQQVTLSCSPISGHRSVSWYQQTPGQGLQFLFEYFSETQRNKGNFPGRFSGRQFSNSRSEMNVSTLELGDSALYLCASNTGQGESPLHFGNGTRLTVT.

The chain couples TRBV5-1 to TRBJ2-1, with 7 nucleotides matching TRBD2. CDR3 length: 15 amino acids. Trimming at V came to 0 bases and at J to 2 bases, leaving 2 bases not matched to a gene. Germline V gene sequence: CDR1 SGHRS, CDR2 YFSETQ. The CDR3 reads CASSLAAGAYNEQFF. The DNA for the CDR3 is TGCGCCAGCAGCTTGGCTGCGGGGGCCTACAATGAGCAGTTCTTC.

V is TRBV19 and J is TRBJ2-5, with 9 positions matching TRBD1. With the DNA end fitting TRBJ2-7 better, the J assignment may be wrong. Germline values: CDR1 LNHDA, CDR2 SQIVND (reference sequence). There are 12 residues in the CDR3. The CDR3 coding sequence is TGTGCCAGCCGGTCGACAGGGGGCGAGCAGTACTTC. Translation: CASRSTGGEQYF.

The chain combines TRBV7-2 with TRBJ1-2; 9 bases line up with TRBD1. Germline V gene lookup returns CDR1 SGHTA and CDR2 FQGNSA. Trimming removed 1 base from V and 8 bases from J; junction bases left unmatched: 8. This CDR3 is built from 15 residues. CDR3 DNA sequence: TGTGCCAGCAGCTTAGGGGAACAGGGGGCGCGAGGCTACACCTTC. Amino acids: CASSLGEQGARGYTF.

The V gene is TRBV2, the J gene TRBJ2-3; 10 nucleotides align to TRBD1. Germline V lookup: CDR1 SNHLY, CDR2 FYNNEI. After removal of 6 bases from V and 3 bases from J, the junction contained 6 bases not matched to a gene. CDR3 length: 15 amino acids. The CDR3 is CASRGQGQGTDTQYF. The CDR3 bases are TGTGCCAGCAGGGGACAGGGGCAAGGGACAGATACGCAGTATTTT. Using reference TRBV2 and TRBJ2-3 for the parts outside the CDR3, the full variable domain is EPEVTQTPSHQVTQMGQEVILRCVPISNHLYFYWYRQILGQKVEFLVSFYNNEISEKSEIFDDQFSVERPDGSNFTLKIRSTKLEDSAMYFCASRGQGQGTDTQYFGPGTRLTVL.

The chain uses TRBV30 and TRBJ1-1; 11 bases match TRBD1. Unmatched junction bases numbered 5, after V lost 5 bases and J lost 6 bases. CDR3 size: 13 residues. CDR1 GTSNPN and CDR2 SVGIG come from the germline V gene (reference sequence). CDR3 nucleotide sequence: TGTGCCTGGGATGGGACAGGGGGAGCTGAAGCTTTCTTT. Translation: CAWDGTGGAEAFF.

The V gene is TRBV11-3, the J gene TRBJ2-7, with D perhaps TRBD1 (5 bases). The germline V gene has CDR1 SGHNT and CDR2 YENEEA. The CDR3 totals 14 residues. Trimming stripped 1 base from V and 0 bases from J, with 7 bases between. Here the CDR3 DNA reads TGTGCCAGCAGCTTAGGAAGGGGCTCCTACGAGCAGTACTTC. It is translated as CASSLGRGSYEQYF.

In this sample, this clone turned up a few times. The CDR3 protein is CASSLVSLGHYNEQFF. Written as DNA, the CDR3 is TGTGCCAGCAGCTTAGTGAGTTTGGGACATTACAATGAGCAGTTCTTC. The V and J genes are TRBV7-9 and TRBJ2-1, with D possibly matching TRBD1 (6 bases). V lost 1 base and J lost 4, with 14 bases in between. Germline V gene lookup returns CDR1 SEHNR and CDR2 FQNEAQ (reference sequence). CDR3 size: 16 residues.

V usage is TRBV27 and J usage is TRBJ1-2; D is ambiguous. This CDR3 contains 16 residues. The V and J ends lost 1 base and 1 base respectively, with 13 bases between them. Germline V lookup: CDR1 MNHEY, CDR2 SMNVEV (reference sequence). The CDR3 region has the DNA TGTGCCAGCAGTTTATTCGGCGGCAGCCTTAACTATGGCTACACCTTC. Protein: CASSLFGGSLNYGYTF.

This clone was recorded a few times. V and J are TRBV5-1 and TRBJ2-2, with D perhaps matching TRBD2 (7 bases). Germline loops: CDR1 SGHRS, CDR2 YFSETQ. V gave up 6 bases and J gave up 4 bases, with 13 bases separating them. The CDR3 is 14 residues long. CDR3 DNA sequence: TGCGCCAGCACGGGGGGCGCGGGCACCGGGGAGCTGTTTTTT. Translation: CASTGGAGTGELFF.

This clone has more than one count but fewer than ten. The chain combines TRBV7-9 with TRBJ2-3; 15 nucleotides line up with TRBD2. The CDR3 runs to 16 residues. V was pared by 5 bases and J by 5 bases, with 5 bases of the junction left unmatched. Germline V lookup: CDR1 SEHNR, CDR2 FQNEAQ (reference sequence). DNA of the CDR3: TGTGCCAGCAGCGTAGGACTAGCGGGGGGGCAAGATACGCAGTATTTT. Translating it yields CASSVGLAGGQDTQYF. The full variable domain, in which reference TRBV7-9 and TRBJ2-3 provide the parts outside the CDR3, is DTGVSQNPRHKITKRGQNVTFRCDPISEHNRLYWYRQTLGQGPEFLTYFQNEAQLEKSRLLSDRFSAERPKGSFSTLEIQRTEQGDSAMYLCASSVGLAGGQDTQYFGPGTRLTVL.

This clone was counted a few times. The rearrangement links TRBV25-1 to TRBJ2-5, with D possibly being TRBD1 (5 bases). CDR1 and CDR2 from the germline V gene are MGHDK and SYGVNS. The CDR3 spans 15 residues. The V and J ends lost 3 bases and 3 bases respectively, with 14 bases between them. The CDR3 region has the DNA TGTGCCAGCAGTGACCCCCCCCAGGGAAAAGAGACCCAGTACTTC. This gives the protein CASSDPPQGKETQYF.

This clone was detected only a few times. V is TRBV5-4 and J is TRBJ1-2, with TRBD1 identical over 7 bases. The CDR3 length is 13 residues. CDR1 is SGHNT, CDR2 YYREEE, per germline (reference sequence). Germline trimming cut 6 bases from V and 2 bases from J; bases unmatched to any gene: 4. The CDR3 reads CASTRGQNYGYTF. CDR3 sequence (DNA): TGTGCCAGCACCAGGGGACAGAACTATGGCTACACCTTC.

The rearrangement uses TRBV5-1 and TRBJ2-7, with D perhaps given as TRBD1 or TRBD2 (8 bases each). CDR1 and CDR2 (germline): SGHRS, YFSETQ. The CDR3 has 15 residues. V lost 4 bases and J lost 2, with 16 bases in between. CDR3: CASSRGGQAAYEQYF. The CDR3 DNA is TGCGCCAGCAGCCGGGGGGGACAGGCTGCCTACGAGCAGTACTTC. Looking up the rest from reference TRBV5-1 and TRBJ2-7 gives the full variable domain: KAGVTQTPRYLIKTRGQQVTLSCSPISGHRSVSWYQQTPGQGLQFLFEYFSETQRNKGNFPGRFSGRQFSNSRSEMNVSTLELGDSALYLCASSRGGQAAYEQYFGPGTRLTVT.

This clone was counted between two and nine times. The gene calls are TRBV7-2 and TRBJ2-7; possibly TRBD1 for D (6 bases). The germline V gene encodes CDR1 SGHTA and CDR2 FQGNSA. The V gene lost 7 bases and the J gene lost 2 bases, with 15 bases spanning the gap. The CDR3 spans 14 residues. The DNA for the CDR3 is TGTGCCAGCAACCCCGGGACATCAGCCTACGAGCAGTACTTC. Protein product: CASNPGTSAYEQYF.

There are many counts of this clone. The chain couples TRBV9 to TRBJ2-4, with D maybe TRBD1 (6 bases). The germline CDR1 and CDR2 sequences are SGDLS and YYNGEE. This CDR3 has 17 amino acids. Trimming shortened V by 0 bases and J by 1 base, and 14 bases separated the two germline ends. The CDR3 coding sequence is TGTGCCAGCAGCGTAGCCCCCGATCAGGGGGCCAAAAACATTCAGTACTTC. Translation gives CASSVAPDQGAKNIQYF.

The chain joins TRBV4-3 to TRBJ1-4, with D perhaps TRBD1 (5 bases). Per the germline V gene, CDR1 is LGHNA and CDR2 is YSLEER. V lost 2 bases to trimming and J lost 8 bases, with 18 bases between them. The CDR3 has 16 residues. CDR3 protein: CASSQQIRVEGEKLFF. The CDR3 nucleotides are TGCGCCAGCAGCCAACAAATCAGGGTAGAAGGGGAAAAACTGTTTTTT.

The J gene is TRBJ2-5, the V gene TRBV27; D might be TRBD1 (7 bases). Trimming stripped 4 bases from V and 7 bases from J, with 22 bases between. The CDR3 extends over 16 amino acids. Germline values: CDR1 MNHEY, CDR2 SMNVEV (reference sequence). The CDR3 is CASSSLDRAGIGTQYF. The DNA for the CDR3 is TGTGCCAGCAGTTCCCTCGACAGGGCGGGGATAGGGACCCAGTACTTC.

The rearrangement joins TRBV7-9 to TRBJ2-1, with D possibly TRBD2 on 6 matching bases. V gave up 1 base and J gave up 9 bases, with 16 bases separating them. This CDR3 contains 15 residues. Germline values: CDR1 SEHNR, CDR2 FQNEAQ (reference sequence). CDR3 region: CASSLDTRLDAEQFF. CDR3 nucleotide sequence: TGTGCCAGCAGCTTAGACACCCGACTAGACGCTGAGCAGTTCTTC.

The rearrangement links TRBV6-1 to TRBJ2-1; 15 positions match TRBD2. J gave up 7 bases and V 5 bases, and 3 bases lay outside the gene matches. The CDR3 length is 15 residues. From germline, CDR1 is MNHNS and CDR2 SASEGT. The CDR3 DNA is TGTGCCAGCAGTTTAGGACTAGCGGGGGGGAATGAGCAGTTCTTC. It is translated as CASSLGLAGGNEQFF.

The gene calls are TRBV6-1 and TRBJ2-3; no reliable D call. Trimming stripped 10 bases from V and 2 bases from J, with 10 bases between. This CDR3 spans 12 amino acids. Germline CDR1 reads MNHNS; CDR2 reads SASEGT. In DNA form, the CDR3 reads TGTGCCACCCGCCCGGACACAGATACGCAGTATTTT. Translation: CATRPDTDTQYF.

Many counts were recorded for this clone. The chain combines TRBV29-1 with TRBJ2-3; no definite D call. Looked up from germline, CDR1 is SQVTM and CDR2 is ANQGSEA. The CDR3 loop spans 14 amino acids. Deletions cut 4 bases from V and 1 base from J, with 12 bases between. The chain's CDR3 is CSVALAVGTDTQYF. The CDR3 DNA reads as TGCAGCGTTGCTCTGGCGGTGGGCACAGATACGCAGTATTTT.

This clone came up a few times. This chain connects TRBV11-2 to TRBJ1-2; D possibly corresponds to TRBD1 (6 bases). V was pared by 0 bases and J by 6 bases, with 11 bases between. The germline V gene encodes CDR1 SGHAT and CDR2 FQNNGV. The CDR3 is 14 amino acids. CDR3 region: CASSLEFGGHGYTF. In DNA form, the CDR3 reads TGTGCCAGCAGCTTAGAATTTGGGGGCCATGGCTACACCTTC.